The sample holds a few counts of the clone carrying this TCR beta chain. Its target is not known. These data originate in a study of identical twins. Study-level findings and limits: Models underestimated how often monozygotic twins shared out-of-frame TCR alpha. The more abundant beta clonotypes in cord blood had fewer insertions, and memory repertoires did not show this.

TCRdb ran MiXCR on the 5' RACE reads and lists one entry per CDR3 protein. The sample has 500,000 or so distinct CDR3 sequences; 14% are singletons. These data were also reused for a study on yellow fever vaccine responses in identical twins. Per that paper: Twins' vaccine T cell response reportedly seemed partly convergent, partly personalized.

This receptor was taken from a woman between 18 and 29 years old in good health. The specimen sequenced was CD4+ T cells sorted from blood.

This CDR3 reads CSAPRTDTQYF. The CDR3 DNA is TGCAGTGCTCCCCGTACAGATACGCAGTATTTT. The rearrangement links TRBV20-1 to TRBJ2-3; unclear D gene. Germline V gene sequence: CDR1 DFQATT, CDR2 SNEGSKA (reference sequence). This CDR3 comprises 11 residues. Trimming left V 5 bases short and J 3 bases short, with 6 bases between.